Following are 3 T cell receptor beta chains from one sample sequenced in a study of CD8 T cells in Susac syndrome (dated by TCRdb to the late 2010s). To prepare the library, the immunoSEQ multiplex PCR assay was applied. RNA was extracted using the RNeasy kit, and about 0.45 to 1 microgram was reverse transcribed with random hexamers. TCRdb reprocessed the public reads (quality trimming at Q25 with fastp, clone calling with MiXCR) and kept in-frame beta chains. Each CDR3 protein appears once, grouped with its most common genes and DNA. The sample table shows about 130,000 distinct CDR3 sequences, and nearly 95% are seen once. The ten biggest clones cover roughly 0.13% of the sample. Sequencing was performed on CD4+ T cells from PBMCs. All receptors come from a human donor in good health.

The chain joins TRBV5-8 to TRBJ1-2; possibly TRBD1 for D (5 bases). Germline V lookup: CDR1 SGHTS, CDR2 YDEGEE. This CDR3 is 15 amino acids long. V was pared by 4 bases and J by 0 bases, with 13 bases between. CDR3 DNA: TGTGCCAGCAGCCACCGGGACCGCCCTAACTATGGCTACACCTTC. Protein product: CASSHRDRPNYGYTF.

The chain has TRBV29-1 and TRBJ2-7; D remains ambiguous. Germline V gene sequence: CDR1 SQVTM, CDR2 ANQGSEA. The CDR3 loop spans 11 amino acids. V was clipped by 1 base and J by 7 bases, with 8 bases between them. This CDR3 is CSVEGVGEQYF. In DNA, the CDR3 is TGCAGCGTTGAAGGGGTGGGTGAGCAGTACTTC.

This chain connects TRBV20-1 to TRBJ2-7; tentatively, D is TRBD1 (5 bases). Per the germline V gene, CDR1 is DFQATT and CDR2 is SNEGSKA (reference sequence). V lost 6 bases and J lost 0, with 15 bases in between. This CDR3 has 14 amino acids. The CDR3 spells CSARQNRDSYEQYF. The CDR3 DNA reads TGCAGTGCGCGACAGAACCGTGACTCCTACGAGCAGTACTTC.